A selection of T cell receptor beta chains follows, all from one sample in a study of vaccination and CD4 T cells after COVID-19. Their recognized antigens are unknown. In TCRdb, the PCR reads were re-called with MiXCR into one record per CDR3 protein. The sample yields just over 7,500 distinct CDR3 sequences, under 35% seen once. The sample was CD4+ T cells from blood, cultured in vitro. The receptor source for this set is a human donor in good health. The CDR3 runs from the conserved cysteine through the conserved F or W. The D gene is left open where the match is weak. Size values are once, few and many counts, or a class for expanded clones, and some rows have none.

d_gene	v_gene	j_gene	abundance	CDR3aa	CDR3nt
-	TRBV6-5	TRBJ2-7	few	CASSYGTTYEQYF	TGTGCCAGCAGTTACGGGACGACCTACGAGCAGTACTTC
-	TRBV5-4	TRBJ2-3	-	CASSLPSDTQYF	TGTGCCAGCAGCCTACCGTCAGATACGCAGTATTTT
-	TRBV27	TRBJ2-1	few	CASGAGNSNNEQFF	TGTGCCAGCGGGGCAGGGAATAGCAACAATGAGCAGTTCTTC
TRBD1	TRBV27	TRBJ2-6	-	CASSLFQGAPGANVLTF	TGTGCCAGCAGTTTATTTCAGGGGGCGCCAGGGGCCAACGTCCTGACTTTC
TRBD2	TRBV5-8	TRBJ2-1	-	CASSLGTSGYNEQFF	TGTGCCAGCAGCTTGGGGACTAGCGGCTACAATGAGCAGTTCTTC
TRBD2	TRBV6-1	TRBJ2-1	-	CASILTLAGGYNEQFF	TGTGCCAGCATCTTAACTCTAGCGGGAGGTTACAATGAGCAGTTCTTC
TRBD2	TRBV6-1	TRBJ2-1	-	CASRPRLAGGSQFF	TGTGCCAGCAGGCCTAGATTAGCGGGAGGGTCCCAGTTCTTC
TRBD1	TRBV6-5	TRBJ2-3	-	CASSYLTGDTQYF	TGTGCCAGCAGTTACCTGACAGGGGATACGCAGTATTTT
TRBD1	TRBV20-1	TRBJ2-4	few	CSARAEGQGVQYF	TGCAGTGCTAGAGCGGAGGGACAGGGCGTTCAGTACTTC
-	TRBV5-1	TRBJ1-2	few	CASSPGGDVLGYTF	TGCGCCAGCAGCCCGGGTGGGGACGTCCTCGGCTACACCTTC
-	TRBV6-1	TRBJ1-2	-	CASSERNRDGYTF	TGTGCCAGCAGTGAAAGGAACAGAGATGGCTACACCTTC